Presented here are 2 T cell receptor beta chains from one specimen sequenced in a study of T cells in Graves' hyperthyroidism and ophthalmopathy. TCR beta CDR3 regions were amplified from RNA transcripts. HTBI primers were employed in a first-round RT-PCR of the TCR CDR3. TCRdb processed the multiplex PCR reads anew with MiXCR; each CDR3 protein has one entry. The sample records some 620,000 distinct CDR3 sequences, under 20% being singletons. The material sequenced was blood. The receptors here all came from a woman under 40 with Graves' hyperthyroidism.

V usage is TRBV20-1 and J usage is TRBJ1-5; D unclear. This CDR3 spans 13 amino acids. The V end was cut by 5 bases, the J end by 2 bases, with 10 bases between. Germline V gene data show CDR1 as DFQATT and CDR2 as SNEGSKA (reference sequence). In DNA form, the CDR3 reads TGCAGTGCTGTCCGGGCAGGCAATCAGCCCCAGCATTTT. Its protein is CSAVRAGNQPQHF.

Comments on this clonotype: A much larger clone differs from this one at a single base, so this may be a read error. The chain is built from TRBV18 and TRBJ2-3, with D tentatively TRBD2 (5 bases). CDR3 length: 13 amino acids. Germline-derived CDR1 and CDR2 are KGHSH and LQKENI. CDR3 residues: CVSSPGGSDTQYF. CDR3 in DNA: TGTGTCAGCTCACCAGGCGGGTCAGATACGCAGTATTTT.